This TCR beta chain was captured by sequencing in a study of blood T cell repertoires in COVID-19 (TCRdb year 2020). For the wider study: Collaborator samples came from the United States, Italy and Spain and covered acute and convalescent phases of COVID-19. The prospective study material was composed of cDNA or gDNA derived from T cells, B-cell-depleted T cells, or PBMCs. The dataset comprised deeply sampled blood TCRbeta repertoires from subjects exposed to, actively infected with, or recovered from COVID-19. A freely available public database, intended as a resource for researchers studying the immune response to SARS-CoV-2, is where the repertoires were released. The samples were drawn from two sources: the first 160 participants of the ongoing ImmuneRACE study, and fewer than 1,500 subjects contributed by 6 global collaborators. Sample metadata almost always included a de-identified subject ID, COVID-19 status, age in years and sex. Where HLA class I and class II types were available, the types were taken from metadata supplied by the sample provider, not from assay-based typing. Points the paper makes about the study in general: The amount of clinical and demographic metadata varied by source and participant and was provided uncurated.

TCRbeta CDR3 regions were amplified from genomic DNA by means of the immunoSEQ Assay, a bias-controlled multiplex PCR. The paper's processing steps were these. The number of nucleated cells in each sample was estimated by amplification of reference gene primers within the assay. To quantify the absolute abundance of each unique TCRbeta CDR3 rearrangement, sequence reads were collapsed and filtered. Productive Simpson clonality was computed per sample as the square root of Simpson's diversity index over productive rearrangements. Sourced from immuneACCESS, this table was stored by TCRdb with only in-frame sequences that have V and J called. A share of the clones is absent; for the studies checked, an unresolved V gene accounts for under half, and the remainder has no known explanation. V, J and clone size were drawn from that table, and D and trimming were deduced from the DNA. The sample yields 140,000 to 150,000 clones; approximately 83% were counted once. The ten largest clones capture 8% of the sample.

In Seattle, one collaborating source enrolled patients while the infection was active and tracked those patients longitudinally over the course of disease. Collaborating institutions collected whole blood in K2EDTA tubes following their own protocols. Collaborator samples were shipped for TCRbeta analysis as frozen whole blood, isolated PBMCs, or DNA extracted from either sample type. Note on this clone: The antigen it binds to is not known. Per-nucleotide qualities are absent, and no much larger clonotype sits a single base away.

The sequence derives from a woman in her sixties or seventies with COVID-19, enrolled during active disease. The sample comprised peripheral blood.

The CDR3 has the sequence CASRVTEGAEAFF. The DNA sequence is given as TGTGCCAGCAGGGTTACAGAAGGGGCTGAAGCTTTCTTT. The chain employs TRBV28 and TRBJ1-1; 5 matching bases give a weak D call of TRBD1. At the junction V is shortened by 6 bases and J by 6 bases, with 14 bases in between. Spanning cysteine to phenylalanine, the CDR3 consists of 13 amino acids. Only the CDR3 part of the read is kept: 39 bases, read in frame from the first base. The germline V gene yields MDHEN for CDR1 and SYDVKM for CDR2.